This T cell receptor beta chain was observed in a study of technical replicates of blood from a few donors. The CDR3 length is 16 residues. Trimming removed 0 bases from V and 1 base from J; junction bases left unmatched: 5. In germline, CDR1 is SGHNT, CDR2 YYREEE (reference sequence). The method was immunoSEQ multiplex PCR; TCRdb's version includes in-frame clones alone and lacks a portion of them. The table lists about 88,000 clones, under 95% of them singletons. The sequence was collected from a human donor in good health. The sequenced material came from T cells isolated from PBMCs. The chain combines TRBV5-4 with TRBJ2-5, with 8 nucleotides matching TRBD2. The chain's CDR3 is CASSLVGTRPQETQYF. In DNA, the CDR3 is TGTGCCAGCAGCTTGGTAGGGACTAGGCCCCAAGAGACCCAGTACTTC.